A single sample is the source of the 8 T cell receptor beta chains below, sequenced in a study of control samples from healthy donors and cancer patients. The protocol was immunoSEQ multiplex PCR, while the TCRdb copy is restricted to in-frame clones and leaves out a portion. The data show 130,000 or so clones, around 94% seen once. The sequenced sample consisted of blood. The receptor source for this set is a man aged 40-55 years in good health.

This rearrangement joins TRBV7-8 to TRBJ1-6, with no clear D. With 5 bases removed from V and 9 bases from J, the gap between germline ends came to 20 bases. The length of the CDR3 is 16 residues. Germline V CDR1 and CDR2: SGHVS, FQNEAQ. CDR3 region: CASSPEGLTAFSPLHF. In DNA, the CDR3 is TGTGCCAGCAGCCCAGAGGGCCTCACCGCTTTTTCACCCCTCCACTTT.

The chain couples TRBV4-1 to TRBJ2-1, with D possibly being TRBD2 (5 bases). Germline V gene sequence: CDR1 MGHRA, CDR2 YSYEKL. The CDR3 loop spans 16 amino acids. Between the trimmed V and J ends, which lost 1 base and 0 bases, there was a span of 10 bases. The CDR3 region has the DNA TGCGCCAGCAGCCAAGCGGACTTAAGCTCCTACAATGAGCAGTTCTTC. It translates to CASSQADLSSYNEQFF.

The chain couples TRBV6-2 or TRBV6-3 to TRBJ2-1; 9 nucleotides line up with TRBD2. After removal of 3 bases from V and 7 bases from J, the junction contained 13 bases not matched to a gene. Germline V gene data show CDR1 as MNHEY and CDR2 as SVGEGT. This CDR3 spans 17 amino acids. In DNA, the CDR3 is TGTGCCAGCAGTTATTTGTTCGGGCGGGAGGGCGGAAATGAGCAGTTCTTC. Translated: CASSYLFGREGGNEQFF.

V and J are TRBV6-5 and TRBJ2-2; no firm D call. This CDR3 region has 14 residues. The germline V gene encodes CDR1 MNHEY and CDR2 SVGAGI. V dropped 5 bases and J dropped 3 bases, with 10 bases sitting between them. CDR3 residues: CASSPLTDTGELFF. The CDR3 bases are TGTGCCAGCAGTCCACTCACTGACACCGGGGAGCTGTTTTTT.

This sequence joins TRBV9 and TRBJ1-1, with unresolved D. CDR3 length: 16 amino acids. V lost 0 bases, J lost 6 bases, and 18 bases lay in between. The germline CDR1 and CDR2 sequences are SGDLS and YYNGEE. The CDR3 here is CASSVGGWASAAEAFF. CDR3 sequence (DNA): TGTGCCAGCAGCGTAGGGGGATGGGCATCGGCGGCTGAAGCTTTCTTT.

This chain joins TRBV2 and TRBJ1-5; a weak D match, TRBD1 (5 bases). The CDR3 runs 14 residues. Per the germline V gene, CDR1 is SNHLY and CDR2 is FYNNEI. V was trimmed by 5 bases and J by 10 bases, leaving 18 bases between them. CDR3 region: CASSSDSLDIPQHF. The DNA for the CDR3 is TGTGCCAGCAGTTCCGACAGCCTTGATATACCCCAGCATTTT.

V usage is TRBV7-9 and J usage is TRBJ2-1; D is possibly TRBD2 (5 bases). Germline V gives CDR1 SEHNR, CDR2 FQNEAQ (reference sequence). The V gene lost 3 bases and the J gene lost 3 bases, with 9 bases spanning the gap. The CDR3 has 14 amino acids. CDR3 sequence: CASSLSDFYNEQFF. In DNA form, the CDR3 reads TGTGCCAGCAGCTTGTCGGACTTCTACAATGAGCAGTTCTTC.

The gene calls are TRBV7-9 and TRBJ1-2; tentatively, D is TRBD1 (6 bases). The CDR3 loop spans 15 amino acids. The V and J ends lost 1 base and 0 bases respectively, with 9 bases between them. The germline CDR1 and CDR2 sequences are SEHNR and FQNEAQ (reference sequence). CDR3 sequence: CASSLETGSNYGYTF. Here the CDR3 DNA reads TGTGCCAGCAGCTTAGAGACAGGTTCTAACTATGGCTACACCTTC.